The 22 T cell receptor beta chains below come from one sample, sequenced in a study of response to subunit inactivated influenza vaccine. TCRdb passed the RT-PCR reads through MiXCR, listing each CDR3 protein once. The sample comprises 430,000 or so distinct CDR3 sequences, around 9.9% of which are singletons, and about an eighth rests with the top ten. The sample was PBMCs from blood, taken 40 to 50 days after vaccination. Receptors were obtained from a man aged 45-60 years who received an inactivated influenza vaccine.

In DNA, the CDR3 is TGTGCCAGCAGTCCGCCTGGACAGGGCTCCTACAATGAGCAGTTCTTC. Translated, it gives CASSPPGQGSYNEQFF. The chain combines TRBV12-3 or TRBV12-4 with TRBJ2-1, with 8 positions matching TRBD1. The V and J ends lost 5 bases and 0 bases, in that order; junction bases with no gene match: 6. The CDR3 is made up of 16 amino acids.

This clonotype was picked up many times. V is TRBV7-9 and J is TRBJ2-2; possible D gene TRBD2, 5 bases. Trimming took 5 bases from V and 6 from J, leaving 22 bases between them. Germline lookup yields CDR1 SEHNR and CDR2 FQNEAQ (reference sequence). The CDR3 is 17 residues long. Written as DNA, the CDR3 is TGTGCCAGCAGCACTACGAAGCGGACCTCCATGGCCGGGGAGCTGTTTTTT. The encoded protein is CASSTTKRTSMAGELFF. The variable domain in full, completed from reference TRBV7-9 and TRBJ2-2, reads DTGVSQNPRHKITKRGQNVTFRCDPISEHNRLYWYRQTLGQGPEFLTYFQNEAQLEKSRLLSDRFSAERPKGSFSTLEIQRTEQGDSAMYLCASSTTKRTSMAGELFFGEGSRLTVL.

There are many counts of this clonotype. The V and J genes are TRBV20-1 and TRBJ1-6; D is uncertain. The CDR3 consists of 16 residues. Deletions cut 1 base from V and 0 bases from J, with 10 bases between. The germline V gene encodes CDR1 DFQATT and CDR2 SNEGSKA (reference sequence). CDR3 coding DNA: TGCAGTGCTAGAGGCGCGGGGAGCTCCTATAATTCACCCCTCCACTTT. Its protein is CSARGAGSSYNSPLHF.

V and J are TRBV4-2 and TRBJ1-2; no definite D call. The germline CDR1 and CDR2 sequences are LGHNA and YNFKEQ. The V and J ends lost 1 base and 4 bases respectively, with 10 bases between them. The CDR3 is 14 amino acids. The CDR3 region has the DNA TGTGCCAGCAGCCAAGTTCGGGTGGCCTATGGCTACACCTTC. Translated, it gives CASSQVRVAYGYTF.

The chain carries TRBV11-2 and TRBJ2-1; the D call may be TRBD1 or TRBD2 (5 bases each). Between the trimmed V and J ends, which lost 2 bases and 7 bases, there was a span of 21 bases. Germline V gene sequence: CDR1 SGHAT, CDR2 FQNNGV. There are 17 residues in the CDR3. CDR3: CASSLLHGTAQKNEQFF. DNA of the CDR3: TGTGCCAGCAGCTTATTACACGGGACGGCACAGAAGAATGAGCAGTTCTTC.

A few counts support this clonotype. The chain combines TRBV28 with TRBJ2-7, with 11 bases identical to TRBD2. Trimming at V came to 4 bases and at J to 0 bases, leaving 5 bases not matched to a gene. The CDR3 is 16 amino acids. The germline gives CDR1 MDHEN, CDR2 SYDVKM. CDR3 in amino acids: CASSSTSGRSSYEQYF. The CDR3, as DNA: TGTGCCAGCAGTTCAACTAGCGGGAGAAGCTCCTACGAGCAGTACTTC.

This rearrangement joins TRBV20-1 to TRBJ1-6; D ambiguous. The CDR3 sequence is 14 residues long. Trimming shortened V by 3 bases and J by 7 bases, and 13 bases separated the two germline ends. From germline, CDR1 is DFQATT and CDR2 SNEGSKA (reference sequence). CDR3 in amino acids: CSARVGVSNSPLHF. CDR3 nucleotides: TGCAGTGCTAGGGTCGGGGTTAGCAATTCACCCCTCCACTTT.

This clonotype was picked up many times. The rearrangement links TRBV14 to TRBJ2-7; 9 nucleotides align to TRBD2. The CDR3 covers 15 residues. In germline, CDR1 is SGHDN, CDR2 FVKESK. Trimming took 5 bases from V and 3 from J; bases not matched to a gene: 8. The CDR3 sequence is CASSDTLSGSYEQYF. The CDR3 nucleotides read TGTGCCAGCAGCGATACGCTTAGCGGGAGCTACGAGCAGTACTTC.

This chain connects TRBV10-3 to TRBJ2-3; 7 nucleotides agree with TRBD2. V trimming: 8 bases; J trimming: 0 bases; junction bases outside the gene matches: 5. Per germline, CDR1 ENHRY and CDR2 SYGVKD. The CDR3 spans 14 residues. For the CDR3, the DNA is TGTGCCATCGCAACGCGGGGGAGCACAGATACGCAGTATTTT. It yields the protein CAIATRGSTDTQYF.

V usage is TRBV6-1 and J usage is TRBJ2-4; D might be TRBD1 (6 bases). This CDR3 comprises 14 residues. Trimming removed 6 bases from V and 6 bases from J, with 15 bases in between. Germline loops: CDR1 MNHNS, CDR2 SASEGT. The chain's CDR3 is CASRRTLGANIQYF. CDR3 bases: TGTGCCAGCAGGCGCACCTTGGGGGCAAACATTCAGTACTTC.

This clonotype was seen more than once but under ten times. This chain uses TRBV6-1 with TRBJ2-3; weak D call: TRBD2 (6 bases). From germline, CDR1 is MNHNS and CDR2 SASEGT. Trimming removed 6 bases from V and 6 bases from J, with 19 bases in between. This CDR3 contains 15 residues. The CDR3 coding sequence is TGTGCCAGCAGACAAAGGGACGGGGGAAAGGATACGCAGTATTTT. It is translated as CASRQRDGGKDTQYF.

The table lists this clonotype with a few counts. The chain uses TRBV10-3 and TRBJ2-3; a possible D gene is TRBD1 (6 bases). The CDR3 consists of 16 residues. The ends were cut back, 6 bases at V and 1 base at J, with 17 bases in the middle. CDR1 ENHRY and CDR2 SYGVKD come from the germline V gene. CDR3 amino acids: CAIRGDTGFGTDTQYF. CDR3 nucleotides: TGTGCCATCAGAGGGGACACTGGGTTTGGCACAGATACGCAGTATTTT.

This clonotype has a count of ten or more. The chain joins TRBV10-3 to TRBJ1-6; D is possibly TRBD1 (5 bases). CDR1 is ENHRY, CDR2 SYGVKD, per germline. Between the trimmed V and J ends, which lost 3 bases and 7 bases, there was a span of 16 bases. This CDR3 comprises 16 residues. CDR3 protein: CAISDRSGTGNSPLHF. As DNA, the CDR3 is TGTGCCATCAGTGATCGATCCGGGACGGGGAATTCACCCCTCCACTTT.

This clonotype was seen repeatedly, ten times or more. The gene calls are TRBV12-3 or TRBV12-4 and TRBJ2-1; 11 bases are shared with TRBD2. There are 16 residues in the CDR3. Trimming removed 6 bases from V and 4 bases from J; junction bases left unmatched: 8. The CDR3 nucleotides read TGTGCCAGCAGAGGTCCGGGACTAGCGGTATACAATGAGCAGTTCTTC. Translated: CASRGPGLAVYNEQFF.

This clonotype has only a few counts. V usage is TRBV18 and J usage is TRBJ2-3; D possibly uses TRBD1 or TRBD2 (5 bases each). The CDR3 loop spans 15 amino acids. V shed 4 bases and J shed 2 bases, with 13 bases lying between them. The germline CDR1 and CDR2 sequences are KGHSH and LQKENI. DNA of the CDR3: TGTGCCAGCTCACTCCTCGGGGCCGTCACAGATACGCAGTATTTT. Translated: CASSLLGAVTDTQYF.

The chain uses TRBV6-2 or TRBV6-3 and TRBJ2-1, with 9 bases fitting TRBD1. Unmatched junction bases numbered 5, after V lost 2 bases and J lost 0 bases. Germline V gives CDR1 MNHEY, CDR2 SVGEGT. This CDR3 is built from 17 residues. Here the CDR3 DNA reads TGTGCCAGCAGTTACCCGACAGGGGGTGGCTCCTACAATGAGCAGTTCTTC. Encoded protein: CASSYPTGGGSYNEQFF.

This clonotype came up many times. J is TRBJ2-2 and V is TRBV5-1, with 7 positions matching TRBD1. Germline V gene lookup returns CDR1 SGHRS and CDR2 YFSETQ. The CDR3 is made up of 16 amino acids. Germline trimming cut 0 bases from V and 2 bases from J; bases unmatched to any gene: 4. The CDR3 protein is CASSLETGTNTGELFF. The CDR3 DNA follows: TGCGCCAGCAGCTTGGAGACAGGGACCAACACCGGGGAGCTGTTTTTT.

Ten or more counts support this clonotype. The chain links TRBV4-1 to TRBJ1-1; D not certain. V lost 4 bases and J lost 3, with 9 bases in between. The CDR3 length is 13 residues. Germline V gives CDR1 MGHRA, CDR2 YSYEKL. The CDR3 loop is CASSPYLDTEAFF. The CDR3 coding sequence is TGCGCCAGCAGCCCCTATTTGGACACTGAAGCTTTCTTT.

This clonotype appeared a few times. The chain employs TRBV5-1 and TRBJ2-3; TRBD2 matches at 10 bases. CDR1 SGHRS and CDR2 YFSETQ come from the germline V gene. V lost 2 bases, J lost 6 bases, and 12 bases stayed unmatched. CDR3 length equals 17 residues. The CDR3 bases are TGCGCCAGCAGCTTTTGGGTCAGCGGGAGGGCCGGTGATACGCAGTATTTT. Translated, it gives CASSFWVSGRAGDTQYF.

This clonotype was seen at least ten times. The genes are TRBV7-2 and TRBJ2-7; 7 bases map to TRBD1. V gave up 1 base and J gave up 3 bases; unmatched junction bases: 6. This CDR3 has 15 amino acids. In germline, CDR1 is SGHTA, CDR2 FQGNSA. The CDR3 sequence is CASSLGARQGYEQYF. In nucleotides, the CDR3 is TGTGCCAGCAGCTTAGGGGCGAGACAGGGCTACGAGCAGTACTTC. Full variable domain (missing parts from reference TRBV7-2 and TRBJ2-7): GAGVSQSPSNKVTEKGKDVELRCDPISGHTALYWYRQSLGQGLEFLIYFQGNSAPDKSGLPSDRFSAERTGGSVSTLTIQRTQQEDSAVYLCASSLGARQGYEQYFGPGTRLTVT.

This rearrangement joins TRBV7-8 to TRBJ2-1, with TRBD1 matching over 8 bases. This CDR3 spans 16 amino acids. V was clipped by 3 bases and J by 5 bases; unmatched bases: 9. The germline V gene has CDR1 SGHVS and CDR2 FQNEAQ. The DNA for the CDR3 is TGTGCCAGCAGCTTCCCAGCTGGACAGGGTCACAATGAGCAGTTCTTC. Protein sequence: CASSFPAGQGHNEQFF.

In its sample, this clonotype was seen a few times. The chain employs TRBV21-1 and TRBJ2-2; the DNA was not used to check the table's D call, TRBD2. TRBV21-1 is recorded as a pseudogene. CDR3 length equals 18 residues. CDR3 region: CASSKGFATSGSTGELFF. CDR3 nucleotides: TGTGCCAGCAGCAAAGGATTCGCGACTAGCGGGAGCACCGGGGAGCTGTTTTTT.